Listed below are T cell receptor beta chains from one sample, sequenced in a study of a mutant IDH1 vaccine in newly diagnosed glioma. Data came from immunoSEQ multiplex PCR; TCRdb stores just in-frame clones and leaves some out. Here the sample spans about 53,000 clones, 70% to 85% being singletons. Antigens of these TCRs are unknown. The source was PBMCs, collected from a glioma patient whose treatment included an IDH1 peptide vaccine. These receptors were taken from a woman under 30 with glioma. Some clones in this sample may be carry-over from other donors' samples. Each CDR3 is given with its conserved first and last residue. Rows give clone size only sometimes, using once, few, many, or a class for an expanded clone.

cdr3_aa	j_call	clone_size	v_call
CASSPRQANEKLFF	TRBJ1-4	NA	TRBV18
CASSLLGGTETQYF	TRBJ2-5	NA	TRBV11-2
CASSPRKGGGTEAFF	TRBJ1-1	NA	TRBV5-8
CAWSRGPPYEQYF	TRBJ2-7	NA	TRBV30
CSARSGNTIYF	TRBJ1-3	NA	TRBV29-1
CASSPGTANTEAFF	TRBJ1-1	NA	TRBV19
CAISESDGSNQPQHF	TRBJ1-5	NA	TRBV10-3
CASSEGDRPFTEAFF	TRBJ1-1	NA	TRBV2
CASSLLGQIYGYTF	TRBJ1-2	NA	TRBV7-2
CASGLVGRGTDTQYF	TRBJ2-3	NA	TRBV12-5
CASSDIGIQETQYF	TRBJ2-5	NA	TRBV25-1
CASGRAATGELFF	TRBJ2-2	NA	TRBV19
CASSVAEPGKDTQYF	TRBJ2-3	NA	TRBV9
CASSDEKLFF	TRBJ1-4	NA	TRBV25-1
CASSSGLASYEQYF	TRBJ2-7	NA	TRBV5-4
CASSQAGGDYEQYF	TRBJ2-7	NA	TRBV19
CASSLGDRLMNTEAFF	TRBJ1-1	NA	TRBV5-1
CAWTLGTSSTDTQYF	TRBJ2-3	once	TRBV30
CAISRGADEKLFF	TRBJ1-4	NA	TRBV10-3
CASSRREDF	TRBJ2-7	NA	TRBV4-2
CASSGVDTGELFF	TRBJ2-2	NA	TRBV9
CAISDGPTDTQYF	TRBJ2-3	NA	TRBV10-3
CASSTTRQGEQFF	TRBJ2-1	NA	TRBV7-2
CASSLRTGGLGFAEAFF	TRBJ1-1	NA	TRBV5-1
CASSRTLNTGELFF	TRBJ2-2	NA	TRBV6-5
CASSTLAGGTDTQYF	TRBJ2-3	once	TRBV9
CASSQEARPNEKLFF	TRBJ1-4	NA	TRBV4-1
CASSLALRDRVLSEAFF	TRBJ1-1	NA	TRBV7-8
CASSFKGAGYNEQFF	TRBJ2-1	NA	TRBV5-6
CASSPPGSHNQPQHF	TRBJ1-5	NA	TRBV6-5
CSVNSGRGYTF	TRBJ1-2	NA	TRBV29-1
CASSLAGRGSYEQYF	TRBJ2-7	NA	TRBV5-1
CASSIDGGMNTEAFF	TRBJ1-1	NA	TRBV19
CASSLERGRMNTGAFF	TRBJ1-1	NA	TRBV7-2
CASIKTGRNTEAFF	TRBJ1-1	NA	TRBV2
CASSGWGGQETQYF	TRBJ2-5	NA	TRBV25-1
CSGLEGLGYTF	TRBJ1-2	NA	TRBV29-1
CASSRSPTGEAFF	TRBJ1-1	NA	TRBV6-5
CASSLGTSGGASTDTQYF	TRBJ2-3	NA	TRBV7-6
CASSLVPGELFF	TRBJ2-2	NA	TRBV11-3
CASSERGIGTGYQTQYF	TRBJ2-5	NA	TRBV6-1
CAWSVLGTDTGELFF	TRBJ2-2	NA	TRBV30
CASLLALGSGAEQFF	TRBJ2-1	NA	TRBV10-2
CASSYPTGGRGNEQFF	TRBJ2-1	NA	TRBV7-8
CASSDRGGRAEAFF	TRBJ1-1	few	TRBV6-5
CASSVRQEGEKLFF	TRBJ1-4	NA	TRBV25-1
CASGRTEMTGNTIYF	TRBJ1-3	NA	TRBV12-5
CAWSPLGPGTDTQYF	TRBJ2-3	NA	TRBV30
CASRETSGAQETQYF	TRBJ2-5	NA	TRBV11-2
CASSPGGASGGRSSYEQYF	TRBJ2-7	NA	TRBV5-4
CASSYARQGAHHEQYF	TRBJ2-7	NA	TRBV11-3
CASSLGLTGGAAPNEKLFF	TRBJ1-4	NA	TRBV7-2
CASSLIGNMNEQFF	TRBJ2-1	NA	TRBV12-5
CASSQQYEQFF	TRBJ2-1	NA	TRBV11-2
CAISETDYEQYF	TRBJ2-7	NA	TRBV10-3
CASSLDQTYNSPLHF	TRBJ1-6	NA	TRBV5-6
CASKEAGGTNEQFF	TRBJ2-1	NA	TRBV6-5
CASSQVRVGEQYF	TRBJ2-7	NA	TRBV14
CASRGEEYSNQPQHF	TRBJ1-5	NA	TRBV7-2
CAETSSYEQYF	TRBJ2-7	NA	TRBV6-6